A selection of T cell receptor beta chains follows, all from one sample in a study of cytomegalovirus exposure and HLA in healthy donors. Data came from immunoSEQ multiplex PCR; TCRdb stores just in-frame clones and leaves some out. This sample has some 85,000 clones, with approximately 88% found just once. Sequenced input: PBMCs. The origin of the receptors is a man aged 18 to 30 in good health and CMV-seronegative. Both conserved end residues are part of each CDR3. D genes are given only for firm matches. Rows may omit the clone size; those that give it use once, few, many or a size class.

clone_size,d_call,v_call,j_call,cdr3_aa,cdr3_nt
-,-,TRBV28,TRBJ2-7,CASSPTYYEQYF,TGTGCCAGCAGCCCTACGTATTACGAGCAGTACTTC
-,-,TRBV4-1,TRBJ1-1,CASSTRGGDTEAFF,TGCGCCAGCAGCACGAGGGGAGGGGACACTGAAGCTTTCTTT
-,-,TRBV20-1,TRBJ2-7,CSASILYEQYF,TGCAGTGCTAGTATTTTATACGAGCAGTACTTC
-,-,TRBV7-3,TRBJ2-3,CASGRQGTDTQYF,TGTGCCAGCGGAAGGCAGGGCACAGATACGCAGTATTTT
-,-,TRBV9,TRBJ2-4,CASSVDTPLQNIQYF,TGTGCCAGCAGCGTAGATACCCCCTTGCAGAACATTCAGTACTTC
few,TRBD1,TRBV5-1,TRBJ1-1,CASSSKGQANTEAFF,TGCGCCAGCAGCTCAAAGGGACAGGCTAACACTGAAGCTTTCTTT
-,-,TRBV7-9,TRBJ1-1,CASSFRERPEAFF,TGTGCCAGCAGCTTTCGGGAAAGGCCTGAAGCTTTCTTT
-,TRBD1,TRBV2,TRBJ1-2,CASRDDRGINYGYTF,TGTGCCAGCAGAGATGACAGGGGAATTAACTATGGCTACACCTTC
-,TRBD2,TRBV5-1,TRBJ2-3,CASSRGLAGESDTQYF,TGCGCCAGCAGCCGGGGACTAGCGGGAGAATCAGATACGCAGTATTTT
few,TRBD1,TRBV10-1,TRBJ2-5,CASRPTGEETQYF,TGCGCCAGCAGACCGACAGGGGAAGAGACCCAGTACTTC
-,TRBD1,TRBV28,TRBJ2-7,CASSLGQVPGNEQYF,TGTGCCAGCAGTTTAGGACAGGTCCCAGGTAACGAGCAGTACTTC
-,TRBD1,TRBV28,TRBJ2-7,CASSRGQAYEQYF,TGTGCCAGCAGTCGCGGACAGGCCTACGAGCAGTACTTC
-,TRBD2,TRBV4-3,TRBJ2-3,CASSQTLTAGGVTDTQYF,TGCGCCAGCAGCCAAACCTTAACGGCGGGAGGGGTGACAGATACGCAGTATTTT
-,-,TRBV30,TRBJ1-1,CAWCQENTEAFF,TGTGCCTGGTGCCAGGAGAACACTGAAGCTTTCTTT
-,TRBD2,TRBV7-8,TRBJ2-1,CASSLRTRGYNEQFF,TGTGCCAGCAGCTTAAGGACTAGAGGCTACAATGAGCAGTTCTTC
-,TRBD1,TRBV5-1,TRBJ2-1,CASSRTGGDNEQFF,TGCGCCAGCAGCCGGACAGGGGGGGACAATGAGCAGTTCTTC
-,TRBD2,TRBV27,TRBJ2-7,CASRLAGGPGGQYF,TGTGCCAGCAGGCTAGCGGGAGGGCCGGGGGGGCAGTACTTC
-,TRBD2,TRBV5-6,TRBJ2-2,CASSLGLAGRTGELFF,TGTGCCAGCAGCTTGGGACTAGCGGGACGTACCGGGGAGCTGTTTTTT
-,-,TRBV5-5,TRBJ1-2,CASSSRVSGYGYTF,TGTGCCAGCAGCTCCAGGGTTTCAGGCTATGGCTACACCTTC
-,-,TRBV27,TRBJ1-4,CASSLLRGKLFF,TGTGCCAGCAGTTTACTCCGGGGAAAACTGTTTTTT
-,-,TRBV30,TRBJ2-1,CAWSRYDEQFF,TGTGCCTGGAGTCGGTACGATGAGCAGTTCTTC
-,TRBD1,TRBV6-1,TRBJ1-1,CASTTGTGGQEAFF,TGTGCCAGCACCACCGGGACAGGAGGCCAGGAAGCTTTCTTT
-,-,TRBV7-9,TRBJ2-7,CASSPAPSEQYF,TGTGCCAGTAGTCCCGCCCCGAGCGAGCAGTACTTC
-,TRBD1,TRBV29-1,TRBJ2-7,CSVEGGQGVTYEQYF,TGCAGCGTTGAGGGAGGACAGGGGGTTACCTACGAGCAGTACTTC
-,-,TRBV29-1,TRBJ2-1,CSVAGQYNEQFF,TGCAGCGTTGCAGGACAGTACAATGAGCAGTTCTTC